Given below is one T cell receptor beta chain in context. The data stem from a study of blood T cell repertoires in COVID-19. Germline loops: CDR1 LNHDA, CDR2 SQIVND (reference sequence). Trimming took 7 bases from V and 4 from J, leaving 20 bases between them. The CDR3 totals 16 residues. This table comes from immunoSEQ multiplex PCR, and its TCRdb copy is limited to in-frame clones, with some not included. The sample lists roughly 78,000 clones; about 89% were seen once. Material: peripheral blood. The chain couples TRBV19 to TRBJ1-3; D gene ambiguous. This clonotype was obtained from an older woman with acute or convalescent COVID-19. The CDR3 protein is CASNPHETARGNTIYF. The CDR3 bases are TGTGCCAGTAATCCCCACGAGACGGCGAGGGGAAACACCATATATTTT.